This T cell receptor beta chain emerged from a study of shared clonotypes between healthy human individuals. Study results and limitations: Limitation of the genetic and exposure-history diversity represented came from the few donors.

About this clone itself: The target antigen is unknown.

Clones were read by immunoSEQ multiplex PCR, and TCRdb kept only the in-frame ones, dropping some. The sample yields around 2.3 million clones, approximately 95% seen once. The CDR3 sequence is 15 residues long. The ends were cut back, 6 bases at V and 0 bases at J, with 12 bases in the middle. CDR1 is SNHLY and CDR2 is FYNNEI in the germline V gene. This chain joins TRBV2 and TRBJ2-1, with D unclear. The clonotype was recovered from a man between 18 and 29 years old in good health. The sequenced material came from naive CD4+ T cells sorted from blood. The subset denotes: CD45RA+ positively selected. The CDR3 here is CASSPDKSSYNEQFF. DNA of the CDR3: TGTGCCAGCAGCCCCGACAAGAGCTCCTACAATGAGCAGTTCTTC.